Each of the 9 T cell receptor beta chains below was sequenced from the same sample in a study of vaccination and CD4 T cells after COVID-19. TCRdb processed the PCR reads anew with MiXCR; each CDR3 protein has one entry. Of around 20,000 distinct CDR3 sequences listed, around two thirds were seen once; the top ten hold around 1.1%. The sample consisted of CD4+ T cells from blood, taken after SARS-CoV-2 vaccination. These receptors were collected from a human donor who had recovered from COVID-19.

This chain links TRBV10-3 with TRBJ1-6, with D hard to call. The CDR3 has 14 residues. The V and J ends lost 10 bases and 0 bases respectively, with 10 bases between them. The germline CDR1 and CDR2 sequences are ENHRY and SYGVKD. The DNA of the CDR3 is TGTGCCACCCGGGCCAGCTCCTATAATTCACCCCTCCACTTT. It yields the protein CATRASSYNSPLHF.

This chain joins TRBV6-2 or TRBV6-3 and TRBJ2-7; 7 bases are a match to TRBD2. The CDR3 has 17 residues. Germline CDR1 reads MNHEY; CDR2 reads SVGEGT. V gave up 0 bases and J gave up 6 bases; unmatched junction bases: 14. The CDR3 sequence: CASSYSIRRGWGREQYF. The DNA of the CDR3 is TGTGCCAGCAGTTACTCGATTCGGCGGGGGTGGGGCCGCGAGCAGTACTTC.

The chain links TRBV6-2 or TRBV6-3 to TRBJ2-6, with 9 bases that match TRBD1. The length of the CDR3 is 16 residues. Germline CDR1 MNHEY, CDR2 SVGEGT. V dropped 5 bases and J dropped 0; count of bases not matched to a gene: 2. The CDR3 loop is CASSVDRGSGANVLTF. DNA for the CDR3: TGTGCCAGCAGTGTGGACAGGGGCTCTGGGGCCAACGTCCTGACTTTC.

The table lists this clonotype with a few counts. The chain is built from TRBV15 and TRBJ2-5; D possibly corresponds to TRBD2 (6 bases). The CDR3 has 18 residues. V lost 0 bases and J 3 bases, leaving 20 bases between the germline ends. Looked up from germline, CDR1 is LNHNV and CDR2 is YYDKDF (reference sequence). This CDR3 reads CATSRDSWDSQGEETQYF. The CDR3 coding sequence is TGTGCCACCAGCAGAGATAGTTGGGACTCGCAGGGTGAAGAGACCCAGTACTTC. Full variable domain (remainder filled in from reference TRBV15 and TRBJ2-5): DAMVIQNPRYQVTQFGKPVTLSCSQTLNHNVMYWYQQKSSQAPKLLFHYYDKDFNNEADTPDNFQSRRPNTSFCFLDIRSPGLGDTAMYLCATSRDSWDSQGEETQYFGPGTRLLVL.

The J gene is TRBJ1-2, the V gene TRBV6-5; D unclear. The germline V gene encodes CDR1 MNHEY and CDR2 SVGAGI. V lost 0 bases and J lost 8, with 16 bases in between. The CDR3 spans 15 residues. CDR3 DNA: TGTGCCAGCAGTTACTCGATGGGCCCCAGCTTGGGCTACACCTTC. This encodes CASSYSMGPSLGYTF.

A note on this clonotype: Mismatch with germline at one junction end may stem from a read error. This sequence joins TRBV20-1 and TRBJ1-5; a possible D gene is TRBD1 (5 bases). Germline V gives CDR1 DFQATT, CDR2 SNEGSKA (reference sequence). This CDR3 region has 14 residues. The CDR3 reads CSASSLGRNRPQHF. In DNA form, the CDR3 reads TGCAGTGCTAGCAGTTTGGGGCGGAATCGGCCCCAGCATTTT.

The chain carries TRBV10-3 and TRBJ2-1, with TRBD2 matching over 7 bases. The CDR3 spans 14 residues. CDR1 and CDR2 (germline): ENHRY, SYGVKD. After removal of 9 bases from V and 2 bases from J, the junction contained 7 bases not matched to a gene. The CDR3 here is CAIHPSGTYNEQFF. In DNA form, the CDR3 reads TGTGCCATACACCCTAGCGGTACCTACAATGAGCAGTTCTTC.

This chain connects TRBV7-6 to TRBJ1-1; D is ambiguous. The germline V and J ends were trimmed by 3 bases and 0 bases, with 11 bases remaining between them. CDR3 size: 15 residues. Germline V lookup: CDR1 SGHVS, CDR2 FNYEAQ. The CDR3 coding sequence is TGTGCCAGCAGCTTGCAGGTAAATATGAACACTGAAGCTTTCTTT. As protein: CASSLQVNMNTEAFF.

This clonotype was detected once. This rearrangement joins TRBV19 to TRBJ2-3; D gene ambiguous. CDR3 size: 14 residues. Trimming shortened V by 3 bases and J by 1 base, and 8 bases separated the two germline ends. The germline CDR1 and CDR2 sequences are LNHDA and SQIVND (reference sequence). The CDR3 protein is CASSISGGTDTQYF. The DNA of the CDR3 is TGTGCCAGTAGTATTAGTGGCGGCACAGATACGCAGTATTTT. The full variable domain, in which reference TRBV19 and TRBJ2-3 provide the parts outside the CDR3, is DGGITQSPKYLFRKEGQNVTLSCEQNLNHDAMYWYRQDPGQGLRLIYYSQIVNDFQKGDIAEGYSVSREKKESFPLTVTSAQKNPTAFYLCASSISGGTDTQYFGPGTRLTVL.